Sequencing of this T cell receptor (beta chain) was carried out in a study of shared clonotypes between healthy human individuals. As defined, naive CD8 cells were CD45RO-negative and positively selected for CCR7, with terminally differentiated effector memory CD45RA+ cells excluded. The study enrolled healthy HIV-negative adults without recent acute infections or vaccinations as donors. In germline, CDR1 is SGHAT, CDR2 FQNNGV. This CDR3 region has 15 residues. The V and J ends lost 0 bases and 5 bases respectively, with 10 bases between them. In this sample, this clone turned up once. Sorted-subset replicate PCRs used around 220 ng DNA, roughly 28,000 T cell genomes. Authors' analysis steps: Junction-only immunoSEQ sequences carried no quality scores, so filtering differed. Here immunoSEQ multiplex PCR was the method, and the copy in TCRdb shows in-frame clones only, minus some. V and J calls and clone size follow that table, whereas D and trimming were derived from the DNA. The sample has about 2.2 million clones, 93% seen once.

What was sequenced was naive CD8+ T cells from PBMCs. The receptor was isolated from a man aged 18 to 35 in good health. Some clones in this sample may be carry-over from other donors' samples. The rearrangement joins TRBV11-2 to TRBJ2-2; a possible D gene is TRBD2 (5 bases). CDR3 sequence: CASSLDLTGTGELFF. CDR3 DNA: TGTGCCAGCAGCTTAGATCTAACGGGGACCGGGGAGCTGTTTTTT.